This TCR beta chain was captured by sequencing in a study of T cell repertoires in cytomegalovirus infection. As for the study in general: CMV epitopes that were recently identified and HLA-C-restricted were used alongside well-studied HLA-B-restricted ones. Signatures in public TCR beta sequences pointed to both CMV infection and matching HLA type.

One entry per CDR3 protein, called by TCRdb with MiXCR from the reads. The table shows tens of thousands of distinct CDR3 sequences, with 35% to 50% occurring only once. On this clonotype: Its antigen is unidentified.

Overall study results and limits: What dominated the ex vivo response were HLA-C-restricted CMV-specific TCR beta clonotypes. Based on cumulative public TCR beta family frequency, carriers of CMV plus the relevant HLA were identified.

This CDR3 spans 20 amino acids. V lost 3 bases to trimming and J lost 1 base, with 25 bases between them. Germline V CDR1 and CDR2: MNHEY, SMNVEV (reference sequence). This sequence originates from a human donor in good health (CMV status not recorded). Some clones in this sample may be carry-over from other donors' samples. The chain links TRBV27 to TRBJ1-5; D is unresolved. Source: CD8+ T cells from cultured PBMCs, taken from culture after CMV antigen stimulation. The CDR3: CASSFISPARTAGSNQPQHF. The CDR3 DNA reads TGTGCCAGCAGTTTCATAAGCCCCGCTCGGACGGCGGGGAGCAATCAGCCCCAGCATTTT.